This record concerns one T cell receptor (beta chain) sequence. Its antigen is not identified. V was pared by 0 bases and J by 2 bases, with 13 bases between. The germline CDR1 and CDR2 sequences are DFQATT and SNEGSKA (reference sequence). The CDR3 spans 16 residues. TCRdb itself ran the 5' RACE reads through MiXCR, one entry per CDR3 protein. The sample carries 250,000 to 400,000 distinct CDR3 sequences, roughly 10% recorded once. This specimen belongs to a study of CD8 T cells in ankylosing spondylitis. Study findings and constraints: Seven or eight highly homologous variants formed a TCR beta motif that appeared characteristic of ankylosing spondylitis blood. Reportedly, disease-linked clones are significantly enriched in ankylosing spondylitis patients' matched synovial fluid.

Sequencing was performed on blood, either unsorted or a sorted T cell fraction (not recorded which). The receptor was isolated from a female donor with ankylosing spondylitis or in good health (not recorded which). The chain is built from TRBV20-1 and TRBJ1-4; a possible D gene is TRBD1 (5 bases). The CDR3 DNA sequence: TGCAGTGCTAGAGAATTTCAGGGTGGGACTAATGAAAAACTGTTTTTT. It translates to CSAREFQGGTNEKLFF.